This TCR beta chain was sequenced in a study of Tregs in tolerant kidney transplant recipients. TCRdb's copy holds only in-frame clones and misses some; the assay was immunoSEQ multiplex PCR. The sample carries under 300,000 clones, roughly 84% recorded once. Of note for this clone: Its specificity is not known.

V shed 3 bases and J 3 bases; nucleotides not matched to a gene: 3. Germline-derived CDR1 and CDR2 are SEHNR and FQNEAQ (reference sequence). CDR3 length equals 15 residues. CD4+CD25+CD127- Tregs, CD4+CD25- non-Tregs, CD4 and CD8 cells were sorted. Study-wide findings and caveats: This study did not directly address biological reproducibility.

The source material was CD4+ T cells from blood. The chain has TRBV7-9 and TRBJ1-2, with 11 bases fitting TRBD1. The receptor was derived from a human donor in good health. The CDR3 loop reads CASSFGTGGDYGYTF. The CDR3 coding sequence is TGTGCCAGCAGCTTCGGGACAGGGGGTGACTATGGCTACACCTTC. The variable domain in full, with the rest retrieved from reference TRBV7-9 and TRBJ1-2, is DTGVSQNPRHKITKRGQNVTFRCDPISEHNRLYWYRQTLGQGPEFLTYFQNEAQLEKSRLLSDRFSAERPKGSFSTLEIQRTEQGDSAMYLCASSFGTGGDYGYTFGSGTRLTVV.